This T cell receptor (beta chain) was recorded in a study of T cell responses to AZD1222 COVID-19 vaccine. Study-level points and caveats: Reportedly, nearly half of unique spike TCRs recognized epitopes outside B.1.351/B.1.1.7 mutations. Sampled repertoires all dated from after the peak T cell response. Vaccine-related CD4 TCRs covered spike, predominating at 160-218 and 743-854.

Clones were read by immunoSEQ multiplex PCR, and TCRdb kept only the in-frame ones, dropping some. The sample has some 150,000 clones, 94% seen once. Concerning this clone itself: Its antigen is as yet unknown.

This clonotype was obtained from an adult in good health. The specimen was peripheral blood, collected on day 0 of AZD1222 vaccination.

The CDR3 DNA follows: TGTGCCAGCAGCCAGTCTGGCCAGCGAAGCTCCTACAATGAGCAGTTCTTC. Its translation is CASSQSGQRSSYNEQFF. J is TRBJ2-1 and V is TRBV14; unclear D gene. The germline gives CDR1 SGHDN, CDR2 FVKESK. Trimming shortened V by 3 bases and J by 0 bases, and 15 bases separated the two germline ends. CDR3 size: 17 residues.